This T cell receptor beta chain was profiled in a study of T cells after yellow fever vaccination. The study, taken as a whole, reports: A small share of clonotypes appeared in both CD4 and CD8 compartments. FACS-sorted repertoires could contain abundant clonotypes contaminating from the bulk population.

TCRdb itself ran the 5' RACE reads through MiXCR, one entry per CDR3 protein. The sample lists some 350,000 distinct CDR3 sequences; roughly 4% were seen once. This clonotype appeared many times. Its specificity is unknown. The CDR3 totals 15 residues. In germline, CDR1 is SQVTM, CDR2 ANQGSEA. The V end was cut by 6 bases, the J end by 0 bases, with 15 bases between. The gene calls are TRBV29-1 and TRBJ2-1, with D perhaps matching TRBD1 or TRBD2 (5 bases each). This sequence was found in a man aged 18 to 30 who received the YFV17D yellow fever vaccine. The specimen was PBMCs, collected 5 days after the yellow fever booster vaccination. The CDR3 region is CSVYSGGSSYNEQFF. CDR3 DNA: TGCAGCGTCTATAGTGGGGGAAGCTCCTACAATGAGCAGTTCTTC.